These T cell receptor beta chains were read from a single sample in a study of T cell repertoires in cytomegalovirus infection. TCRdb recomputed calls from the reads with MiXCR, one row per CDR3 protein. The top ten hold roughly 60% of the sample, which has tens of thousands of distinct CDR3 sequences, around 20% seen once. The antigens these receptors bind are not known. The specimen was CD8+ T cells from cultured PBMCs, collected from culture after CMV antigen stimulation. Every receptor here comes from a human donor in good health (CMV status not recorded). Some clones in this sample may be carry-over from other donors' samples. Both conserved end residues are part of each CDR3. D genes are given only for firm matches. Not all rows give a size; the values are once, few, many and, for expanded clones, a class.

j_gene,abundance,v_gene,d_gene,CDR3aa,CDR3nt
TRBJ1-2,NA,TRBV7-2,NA,CASSLGGGGYTF,TGTGCCAGCAGCTTAGGGGGTGGTGGCTACACCTTC
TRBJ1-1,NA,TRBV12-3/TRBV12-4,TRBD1,CASSPGTGLLF,TGTGCCAGCAGTCCCGGGACAGGCCTTCTATTT
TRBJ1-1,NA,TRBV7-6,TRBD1,CASRKQGAQEAFF,TGTGCCAGCAGGAAACAGGGGGCTCAGGAAGCTTTCTTT
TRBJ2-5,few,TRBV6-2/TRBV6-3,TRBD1,CASSLNRGRKETQYF,TGTGCCAGCAGTCTTAACAGGGGGCGGAAGGAGACCCAGTACTTC
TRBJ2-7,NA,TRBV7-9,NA,CASSSERPKGVGFLEQYF,TGTGCCAGCAGCTCTGAAAGGCCGAAAGGGGTAGGGTTCTTGGAGCAGTACTTC
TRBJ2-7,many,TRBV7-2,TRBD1,CASSLGTGGGYEQYF,TGTGCCAGCAGCTTAGGGACAGGGGGAGGCTACGAGCAGTACTTC
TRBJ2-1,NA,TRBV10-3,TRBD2,CAISESPGGGQYNEQFF,TGTGCCATCAGTGAGTCCCCCGGGGGGGGCCAATACAATGAGCAGTTCTTC
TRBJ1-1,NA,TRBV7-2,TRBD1,CASSLGSRTGEAFF,TGTGCCAGCAGCTTAGGGAGTCGGACAGGTGAAGCTTTCTTT
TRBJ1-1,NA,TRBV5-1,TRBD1,CASSPGTGGARGTEAFF,TGCGCCAGCAGTCCCGGGACAGGGGGCGCGAGGGGCACTGAAGCTTTCTTT
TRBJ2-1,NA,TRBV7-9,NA,CASSSPGTPEQFF,TGTGCCAGCAGCTCGCCCGGGACTCCTGAGCAGTTCTTC
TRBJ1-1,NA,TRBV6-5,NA,CASSSGPASNTEAFF,TGTGCCAGCAGTTCCGGGCCAGCATCGAACACTGAAGCTTTCTTT
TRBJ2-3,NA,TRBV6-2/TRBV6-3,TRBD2,CASSEISGGTDTQYF,TGTGCCAGCAGTGAAATTAGCGGGGGCACAGATACGCAGTATTTT
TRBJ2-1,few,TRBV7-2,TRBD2,CASSLRLAGNSYNEQFF,TGTGCCAGCAGCTTACGACTAGCGGGGAACTCCTACAATGAGCAGTTCTTC
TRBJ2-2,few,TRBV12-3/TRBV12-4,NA,CASSGGWSRTGELFF,TGTGCCAGCTCCGGGGGATGGAGTCGAACCGGGGAGCTGTTTTTT
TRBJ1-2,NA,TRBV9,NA,CASSLRTANYGYTF,TGTGCCAGCAGCTTACGGACAGCTAACTATGGCTACACCTTC
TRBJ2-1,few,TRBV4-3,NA,CASSQHQRASYNEQFF,TGCGCCAGCAGCCAACACCAACGGGCCTCCTACAATGAGCAGTTCTTC
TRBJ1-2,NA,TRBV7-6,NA,CASSLEGKSYGYTF,TGTGCCAGCAGCTTAGAGGGGAAATCCTATGGCTACACCTTC
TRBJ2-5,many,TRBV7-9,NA,CASSTTERQETQYF,TGTGCCAGCAGCACAACGGAACGCCAAGAGACCCAGTACTTC
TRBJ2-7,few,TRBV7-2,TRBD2,CASSPGLAGAPHEQYF,TGTGCCAGCAGCCCCGGACTAGCGGGGGCCCCCCACGAGCAGTACTTC
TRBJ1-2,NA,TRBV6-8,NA,CATQDQSGNYDGYTF,TGTGCCACCCAAGACCAGTCCGGGAACTACGATGGCTACACCTTC
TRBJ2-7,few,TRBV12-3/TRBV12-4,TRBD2,CASSLGGREQYF,TGTGCCAGCAGTTTGGGGGGGAGGGAGCAGTACTTC
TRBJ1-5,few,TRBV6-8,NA,CASSYSAVQPQHF,TGTGCCAGCAGTTACTCGGCCGTTCAGCCCCAGCATTTT
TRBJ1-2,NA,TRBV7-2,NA,CASSLATGGYGYTF,TGTGCCAGCAGCTTAGCGACGGGCGGCTATGGCTACACCTTC
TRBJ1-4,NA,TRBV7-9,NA,CASSLASGWDEKLFF,TGTGCCAGCAGCTTAGCGTCGGGGTGGGATGAAAAACTGTTTTTT
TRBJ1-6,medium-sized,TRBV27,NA,CASRPGFSDSPLHF,TGTGCCAGCCGGCCAGGGTTTTCGGATTCACCCCTCCACTTT
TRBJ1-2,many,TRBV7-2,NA,CASSDRRGPEGGYTF,TGTGCCAGCAGCGACCGCAGAGGCCCCGAGGGTGGCTACACCTTC
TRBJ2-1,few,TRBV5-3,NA,CASSPLDHNEQFF,TGTGCCAGCAGCCCCCTCGACCACAATGAGCAGTTCTTC
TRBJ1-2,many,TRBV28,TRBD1,CASSLNRGFGYTF,TGTGCCAGCAGTTTGAACAGGGGATTTGGCTACACCTTC
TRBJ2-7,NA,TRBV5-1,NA,CASSLLQGPYEQYF,TGCGCCAGCAGCTTGTTGCAGGGGCCCTACGAGCAGTACTTC
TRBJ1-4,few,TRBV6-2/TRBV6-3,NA,CASSTYGTGEKLFF,TGTGCCAGCAGTACCTACGGAACAGGGGAAAAACTGTTTTTT
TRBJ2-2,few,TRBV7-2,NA,CASSPTSTNTGELFF,TGTGCCAGCAGCCCCACCTCAACGAACACCGGGGAGCTGTTTTTT
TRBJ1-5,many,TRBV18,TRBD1,CASSPSWTGADQPQHF,TGTGCCAGCTCACCAAGTTGGACAGGGGCTGATCAGCCCCAGCATTTT
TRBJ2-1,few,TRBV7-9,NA,CASSLASHEQFF,TGTGCCAGCAGCTTAGCATCCCATGAGCAGTTCTTC
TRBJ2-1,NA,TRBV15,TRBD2,CATSLRTGGSSYNEQFF,TGTGCCACCAGCCTTCGGACGGGAGGGTCCTCCTACAATGAGCAGTTCTTC
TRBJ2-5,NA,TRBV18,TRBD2,CASSPVGGETQYF,TGTGCCAGCTCACCGGTCGGGGGGGAGACCCAGTACTTC
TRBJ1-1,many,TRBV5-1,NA,CASSLSKNTEAFF,TGCGCCAGCAGCTTAAGCAAGAACACTGAAGCTTTCTTT
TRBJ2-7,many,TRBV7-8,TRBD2,CASSQGLAEGYEQYF,TGTGCCAGCAGCCAAGGACTAGCGGAGGGCTACGAGCAGTACTTC
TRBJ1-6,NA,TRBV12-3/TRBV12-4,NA,CASSLVSGLGSPLHF,TGTGCCAGCAGTTTAGTCTCAGGGCTAGGATCACCCCTCCACTTT
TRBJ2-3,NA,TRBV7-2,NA,CASSKRVAEPDTQYF,TGTGCCAGCAGCAAGCGGGTCGCTGAACCAGATACGCAGTATTTT
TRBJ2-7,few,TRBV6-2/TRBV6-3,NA,CASSYSTEQYF,TGTGCCAGCAGTTACTCGACCGAGCAGTACTTC
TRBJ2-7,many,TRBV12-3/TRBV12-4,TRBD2,CATRAGGSYEQYF,TGTGCCACGCGGGCGGGAGGTTCCTACGAGCAGTACTTC
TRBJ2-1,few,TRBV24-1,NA,CATSDSYEQFF,TGTGCCACCAGTGATTCTTATGAGCAGTTCTTC
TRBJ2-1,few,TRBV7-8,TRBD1,CASSLKTGAYNEQFF,TGTGCCAGCAGCCTGAAGACAGGGGCCTACAATGAGCAGTTCTTC
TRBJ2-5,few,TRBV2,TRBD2,CASSEPSGSGETQYF,TGTGCCAGCAGTGAACCCAGCGGGAGTGGGGAGACCCAGTACTTC
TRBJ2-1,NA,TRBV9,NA,CASSERVTGYNEQFF,TGTGCCAGCAGCGAAAGGGTAACTGGTTACAATGAGCAGTTCTTC
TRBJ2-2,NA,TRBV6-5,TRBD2,CASSYLAGGPGTGELFF,TGTGCCAGCAGTTACTTAGCGGGAGGGCCGGGAACCGGGGAGCTGTTTTTT
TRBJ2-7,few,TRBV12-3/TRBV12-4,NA,CASSHSHEQYF,TGTGCCAGCAGTCATAGCCACGAGCAGTACTTC